These T cell receptor beta chains were read from a single sample in a study of molecular identifiers for immune sequencing clone quantification. One entry per CDR3 protein, called by TCRdb with MiXCR from the PCR reads. Seen here are under 350,000 distinct CDR3 sequences, 24% observed once, and the top ten hold about 0.74%. Sequenced: naive CD8+ T cells from blood, with Jurkat cell RNA spiked in. All receptors derive from a human donor in good health. Some libraries in this study had Jurkat cell RNA spiked in. Each CDR3 is given with its conserved first and last residue. Each record gives: CDR3 length, J gene, D gene, clone size, V gene, CDR3 DNA, CDR3 protein. A D gene is named only where the DNA matches it firmly. Clone size is stated in some rows and not others, as once, few, many or a class when expanded.

18,TRBJ2-4,NA,few,TRBV7-9,TGTGCCAGCAGCTTAGTAACCGGCGGGGCTGATTTCGGGAACATTCAGTACTTC,CASSLVTGGADFGNIQYF
15,TRBJ2-3,NA,many,TRBV4-1,TGCGCCAGCAGCCAGGGGGGCACGGGCACAGATACGCAGTATTTT,CASSQGGTGTDTQYF
15,TRBJ2-7,NA,once,TRBV30,TGTGCCTGGAGTCCCGGGAATAGCGGTTCCTACGAGCAGTACTTC,CAWSPGNSGSYEQYF
14,TRBJ2-7,TRBD1,NA,TRBV4-2,TGTGCCAGCAGCCACACGACAGGGTCCTACGAGCAGTACTTC,CASSHTTGSYEQYF
13,TRBJ1-4,NA,many,TRBV19,TGTGCCAGTATGGGGGAGACTAATGAAAAACTGTTTTTT,CASMGETNEKLFF
16,TRBJ1-5,NA,many,TRBV2,TGTGCCAGCAGTGAAGCGCCGGGGGCTCGCAATCAGCCCCAGCATTTT,CASSEAPGARNQPQHF
15,TRBJ2-3,NA,many,TRBV4-3,TGCGCCAGCAGCTTAAGCCGGGACACCTCTGATACGCAGTATTTT,CASSLSRDTSDTQYF
15,TRBJ2-1,TRBD1,few,TRBV6-2/TRBV6-3,TGTGCCAGCATCCAAGGACAGGGTCTGGGTAATGAGCAGTTCTTC,CASIQGQGLGNEQFF
16,TRBJ1-4,NA,many,TRBV15,TGTGCCACCAGCAGATCGAGCGTTGCAACTAATGAAAAACTGTTTTTT,CATSRSSVATNEKLFF
13,TRBJ2-2,NA,many,TRBV29-1,TGCAGCGTTGGAGGGTCAGGGGCCGGGGAGCTGTTTTTT,CSVGGSGAGELFF
16,TRBJ2-7,TRBD1,few,TRBV7-2,TGTGCCAGCAGCCCTGCCCGACAGGGAGTTTACCACGAGCAGTACTTC,CASSPARQGVYHEQYF